A selection of T cell receptor beta chains follows, all from one sample in a study of tumor-infiltrating lymphocytes in localized non-small cell lung cancer. Here immunoSEQ multiplex PCR was the method, and the copy in TCRdb shows in-frame clones only, minus some. This table holds 9,500 to 10,000 clones, more than 70% found once. Sequenced sample: lung tumor tissue. These receptors originate from a human donor with non-small cell lung cancer. CDR3s leave out the opening cysteine and the closing phenylalanine or tryptophan. The order of the fields is V gene, clone size, CDR3 length, J gene, CDR3 protein. Not every row has a clone size; where given, it reads once, few, many or a size class.

v_call: TRBV6-6
clone_size: -
cdr3_length: 11
j_call: TRBJ2-7
cdr3_aa: ASSYTGVYEQY

v_call: TRBV5-1
clone_size: few
cdr3_length: 10
j_call: TRBJ1-1
cdr3_aa: ASSLVGQEAF

v_call: TRBV6-5
clone_size: -
cdr3_length: 14
j_call: TRBJ2-4
cdr3_aa: ASSYGAGSAKNIQY

v_call: TRBV23-1
clone_size: -
cdr3_length: 14
j_call: TRBJ1-5
cdr3_aa: ASSQWKGGGRQPQH

v_call: TRBV9
clone_size: -
cdr3_length: 13
j_call: TRBJ1-5
cdr3_aa: ASSPGGRSLGPQH

v_call: TRBV5-7
clone_size: -
cdr3_length: 10
j_call: TRBJ1-1
cdr3_aa: ASSPLDTEAF

v_call: TRBV7-9
clone_size: -
cdr3_length: 16
j_call: TRBJ1-3
cdr3_aa: ASSSPPLRSFDGNTIY

v_call: TRBV27
clone_size: once
cdr3_length: 13
j_call: TRBJ1-4
cdr3_aa: ASRSPDEVGEKLF

v_call: TRBV29-1
clone_size: -
cdr3_length: 9
j_call: TRBJ1-1
cdr3_aa: SAATPTEAF

v_call: TRBV4-2
clone_size: few
cdr3_length: 15
j_call: TRBJ1-3
cdr3_aa: ASSQGPQGSSGNTIY

v_call: TRBV14
clone_size: -
cdr3_length: 12
j_call: TRBJ1-5
cdr3_aa: ASSQDRSNQPQH

v_call: TRBV6-5
clone_size: few
cdr3_length: 11
j_call: TRBJ1-2
cdr3_aa: ASARGDTGIGT

v_call: TRBV5-6
clone_size: -
cdr3_length: 13
j_call: TRBJ1-2
cdr3_aa: ASSLVQGGSYGYT

v_call: TRBV19
clone_size: -
cdr3_length: 11
j_call: TRBJ2-1
cdr3_aa: ASSIFGAAEQF

v_call: TRBV6-1
clone_size: medium-sized
cdr3_length: 13
j_call: TRBJ2-7
cdr3_aa: ASSEARQGSREQY

v_call: TRBV5-1
clone_size: -
cdr3_length: 14
j_call: TRBJ1-1
cdr3_aa: ASSTLTGGMNTEAF

v_call: TRBV29-1
clone_size: -
cdr3_length: 10
j_call: TRBJ2-7
cdr3_aa: SVATGVGEQY

v_call: TRBV10-2
clone_size: -
cdr3_length: 12
j_call: TRBJ1-6
cdr3_aa: ASSRTGDNSPLH

v_call: TRBV5-1
clone_size: -
cdr3_length: 11
j_call: TRBJ2-7
cdr3_aa: ASWGSSPYEQY

v_call: TRBV6-5
clone_size: medium-sized
cdr3_length: 13
j_call: TRBJ2-7
cdr3_aa: ASSYSGGQHYEQY

v_call: TRBV5-5
clone_size: medium-sized
cdr3_length: 15
j_call: TRBJ2-3
cdr3_aa: ASRTVFMWFRTDTQY

v_call: TRBV18
clone_size: -
cdr3_length: 10
j_call: TRBJ2-1
cdr3_aa: ASSPIRNEQF

v_call: TRBV5-1
clone_size: -
cdr3_length: 13
j_call: TRBJ1-4
cdr3_aa: ASSTGTASSEKLF

v_call: TRBV9
clone_size: -
cdr3_length: 13
j_call: TRBJ2-3
cdr3_aa: ASSVFVESTDTQY

v_call: TRBV4-1
clone_size: -
cdr3_length: 13
j_call: TRBJ1-5
cdr3_aa: ASSPTGTGNQPQH

v_call: TRBV5-5
clone_size: -
cdr3_length: 14
j_call: TRBJ2-7
cdr3_aa: ASSSLRDRGSWEQY

v_call: TRBV30
clone_size: -
cdr3_length: 16
j_call: TRBJ1-6
cdr3_aa: AWSVGDILSFGNSPLH

v_call: TRBV5-6
clone_size: -
cdr3_length: 12
j_call: TRBJ2-5
cdr3_aa: ASSPPGRGETQY

v_call: TRBV2
clone_size: -
cdr3_length: 10
j_call: TRBJ1-1
cdr3_aa: ATGVRETEAF

v_call: TRBV29-1
clone_size: once
cdr3_length: 11
j_call: TRBJ1-6
cdr3_aa: SVRGQENSPLH

v_call: TRBV6-5
clone_size: -
cdr3_length: 11
j_call: TRBJ1-3
cdr3_aa: ASSRRTGGIIY

v_call: TRBV6-5
clone_size: -
cdr3_length: 12
j_call: TRBJ1-5
cdr3_aa: ASSRSGVGEPQH

v_call: TRBV19
clone_size: -
cdr3_length: 14
j_call: TRBJ1-1
cdr3_aa: ASSIRPGREGTEAF

v_call: TRBV6-5
clone_size: -
cdr3_length: 12
j_call: TRBJ2-7
cdr3_aa: ASSPRDRGNVQY

v_call: TRBV7-9
clone_size: -
cdr3_length: 11
j_call: TRBJ1-2
cdr3_aa: ASSLGLSYGYT

v_call: TRBV6-1
clone_size: -
cdr3_length: 14
j_call: TRBJ1-1
cdr3_aa: ASREGQISWNTEAF

v_call: TRBV4-2
clone_size: -
cdr3_length: 14
j_call: TRBJ2-5
cdr3_aa: ASSQGRSGEKETQY

v_call: TRBV21-1
clone_size: -
cdr3_length: 14
j_call: TRBJ2-3
cdr3_aa: ASSPQGVDNTDTQY

v_call: TRBV6-5
clone_size: -
cdr3_length: 11
j_call: TRBJ1-2
cdr3_aa: ASSFDRSYGYT

v_call: TRBV5-1
clone_size: medium-sized
cdr3_length: 11
j_call: TRBJ1-2
cdr3_aa: ASSPDGDYGYT

v_call: TRBV6-1
clone_size: -
cdr3_length: 13
j_call: TRBJ2-5
cdr3_aa: ASSELSTGQETQY

v_call: TRBV4-2
clone_size: -
cdr3_length: 13
j_call: TRBJ1-2
cdr3_aa: ASSQEGATNYGYT